The present T cell receptor beta chain was sequenced within a study of early T cells in non-severe SARS-CoV-2 infection. On the study more broadly: Chains were not paired, and sequencing was done on bulk RNA from unsorted whole blood. General study results and limits: Matching results from VDJdb favored anti-spike CD8 responses, leaving private and CD4 specificities undetected.

About this clonotype itself: Its antigen is still unknown.

Unique molecular identifier tags were affixed to discrete cDNA molecules. TCRdb called the 5' RACE reads again in MiXCR, with one record for every CDR3 protein. The profile shows 25,000 to 30,000 distinct CDR3 sequences, 3.5% to 4.5% of them singletons. V was shortened by 0 bases and J by 5 bases, with 10 bases between the two germline ends. Germline V gene data show CDR1 as SGHRS and CDR2 as YFSETQ. CDR3 size: 14 residues. This TCR was recovered from an adult who was a healthcare worker with PCR-confirmed SARS-CoV-2 infection or an uninfected control (not recorded which). The V call is TRBV5-1, the J call TRBJ2-3; D possibly corresponds to TRBD2 (5 bases). Sequenced material: whole blood. The CDR3 DNA reads TGCGCCAGCAGCTTGGCACCCGGGAAAGATACGCAGTATTTT. The encoded protein is CASSLAPGKDTQYF.